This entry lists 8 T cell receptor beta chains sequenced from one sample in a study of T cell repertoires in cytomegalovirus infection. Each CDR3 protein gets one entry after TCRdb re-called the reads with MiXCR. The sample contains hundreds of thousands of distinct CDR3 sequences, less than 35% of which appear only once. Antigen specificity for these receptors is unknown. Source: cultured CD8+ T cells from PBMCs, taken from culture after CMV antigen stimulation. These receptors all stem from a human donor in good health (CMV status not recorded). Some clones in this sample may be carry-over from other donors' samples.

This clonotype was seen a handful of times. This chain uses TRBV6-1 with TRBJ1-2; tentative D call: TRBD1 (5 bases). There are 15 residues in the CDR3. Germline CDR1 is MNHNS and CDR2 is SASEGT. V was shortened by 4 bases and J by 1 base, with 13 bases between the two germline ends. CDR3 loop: CASSAPGRNNYGYTF. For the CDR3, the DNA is TGTGCCAGCAGTGCCCCAGGGAGGAATAACTATGGCTACACCTTC.

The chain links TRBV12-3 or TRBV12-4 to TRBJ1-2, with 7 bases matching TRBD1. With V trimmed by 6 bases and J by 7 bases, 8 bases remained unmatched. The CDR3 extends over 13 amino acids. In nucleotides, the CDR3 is TGTGCCAGCAGCATCTCAGGGGGGGGTGGCTACACCTTC. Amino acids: CASSISGGGGYTF.

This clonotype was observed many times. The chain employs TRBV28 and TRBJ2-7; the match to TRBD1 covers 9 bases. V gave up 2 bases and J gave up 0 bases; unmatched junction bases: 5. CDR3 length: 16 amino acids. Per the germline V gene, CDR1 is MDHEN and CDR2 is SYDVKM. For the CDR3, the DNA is TGTGCCAGCAGTTTAAGGGGGACAGGGAGCTCCTACGAGCAGTACGTC. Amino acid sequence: CASSLRGTGSSYEQYV.

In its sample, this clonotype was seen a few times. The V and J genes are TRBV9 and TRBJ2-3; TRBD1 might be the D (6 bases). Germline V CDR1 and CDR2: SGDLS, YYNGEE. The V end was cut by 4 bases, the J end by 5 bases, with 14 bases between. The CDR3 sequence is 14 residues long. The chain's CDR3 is CASSLGQFGDTQYF. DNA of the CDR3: TGTGCCAGCAGCTTAGGACAGTTCGGAGATACGCAGTATTTT.

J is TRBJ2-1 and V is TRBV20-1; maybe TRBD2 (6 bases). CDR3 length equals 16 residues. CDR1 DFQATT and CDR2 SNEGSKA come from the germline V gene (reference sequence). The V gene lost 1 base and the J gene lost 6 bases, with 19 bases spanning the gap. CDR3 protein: CSARGGGDLAGNEQFF. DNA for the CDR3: TGCAGTGCTAGAGGGGGAGGCGACCTTGCTGGCAATGAGCAGTTCTTC.

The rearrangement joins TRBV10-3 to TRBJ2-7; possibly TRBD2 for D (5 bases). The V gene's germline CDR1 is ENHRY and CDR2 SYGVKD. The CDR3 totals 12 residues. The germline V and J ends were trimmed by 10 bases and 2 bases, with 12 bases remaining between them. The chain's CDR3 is CATLGETYEQYF. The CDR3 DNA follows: TGTGCCACCCTGGGAGAAACCTACGAGCAGTACTTC.

CDR3 region: CASSSTLGSGANVLTF. The CDR3 DNA is TGTGCCAGCAGTTCTACTCTGGGGTCTGGGGCCAACGTCCTGACTTTC. The chain links TRBV2 to TRBJ2-6; D call uncertain. This CDR3 contains 16 residues. The V end was cut by 5 bases, the J end by 1 base, with 12 bases between. Per the germline V gene, CDR1 is SNHLY and CDR2 is FYNNEI.

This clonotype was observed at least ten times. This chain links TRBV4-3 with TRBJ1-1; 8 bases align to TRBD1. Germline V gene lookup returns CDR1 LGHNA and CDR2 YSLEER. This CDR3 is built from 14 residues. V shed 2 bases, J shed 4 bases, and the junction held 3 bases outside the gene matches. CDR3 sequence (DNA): TGCGCCAGCAGCCAAAATACAGGGGGCACTGAAGCTTTCTTT. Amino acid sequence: CASSQNTGGTEAFF.